The sequence of this TCR beta chain was determined in a study of cytomegalovirus exposure and HLA in healthy donors. About the research overall: Earlier results showed some 120 million unique TCR beta sequences derived from some 190 million T cells.

Study-wide points: Apart from CMV serostatus, no immune exposure information was available.

Use of 60 Vbeta and 13 Jbeta primers characterized the PCR. The repertoire was sequenced with immunoSEQ multiplex PCR; TCRdb's copy has only in-frame clones and lacks some. The sample holds around 52,000 clones, about 80% seen once. Trimming removed 5 bases from V and 7 bases from J; junction bases left unmatched: 5. The CDR3 length is 13 residues. The germline gives CDR1 MNHNS, CDR2 SASEGT. On this clone: Antigen unknown.

Material: PBMCs. The clonotype comes from a man aged 35 to 55 in good health and CMV-seronegative. This chain joins TRBV6-1 and TRBJ1-2; 9 bases are shared with TRBD1. Written as DNA, the CDR3 is TGTGCCAGCAGTCCTACAGGGGGCAGTGGCTACACCTTC. Protein sequence: CASSPTGGSGYTF.